The 15 T cell receptor beta chains below all came from one sample that was sequenced in a study of cytomegalovirus exposure and HLA in healthy donors. PCR used 60 Vbeta primers and 13 Jbeta primers. Data came from immunoSEQ multiplex PCR; TCRdb stores just in-frame clones and leaves some out. This sample yields around 63,000 clones, of which more than 65% are seen a single time; about 2.7% belongs to the top ten. Sequenced: PBMCs. The source is a woman aged 25 to 39 in good health and CMV-seronegative.

This clone was picked up a small number of times. V and J are TRBV9 and TRBJ1-2, with 8 positions matching TRBD1. The CDR3 contains 14 residues. CDR1 SGDLS and CDR2 YYNGEE come from the germline V gene. V dropped 3 bases and J dropped 3; count of bases not matched to a gene: 4. CDR3 residues: CASSGQGNDYGYTF. CDR3 coding DNA: TGTGCCAGCAGCGGACAGGGGAACGACTATGGCTACACCTTC.

V gene TRBV20-1 combines with J gene TRBJ1-2; maybe TRBD1 (6 bases). There are 10 residues in the CDR3. CDR1 is DFQATT and CDR2 is SNEGSKA in the germline V gene (reference sequence). V was trimmed by 6 bases and J by 9 bases, leaving 11 bases between them. CDR3 DNA sequence: TGCAGTGCGTACAGGGTGAGCTACACCTTC. This encodes CSAYRVSYTF.

The table lists this clone with a few counts. The gene calls are TRBV6-5 and TRBJ2-3; possibly TRBD2 for D (5 bases). The V gene lost 4 bases and the J gene lost 2 bases, with 13 bases spanning the gap. CDR3 length: 15 amino acids. Germline CDR1 is MNHEY and CDR2 is SVGAGI. The CDR3 sequence: CASSSSGGSTDTQYF. The CDR3 DNA is TGTGCCAGCAGTTCCTCTGGCGGGTCCACAGATACGCAGTATTTT.

J is TRBJ2-3 and V is TRBV11-2, with TRBD1 as a possible D gene (6 bases). CDR1 and CDR2 from the germline V gene are SGHAT and FQNNGV. V shed 4 bases and J shed 1 base, with 12 bases lying between them. The CDR3 consists of 15 residues. The CDR3 loop is CASSSQGQRTDTQYF. The DNA of the CDR3 is TGTGCCAGCAGCTCCCAGGGACAACGCACAGATACGCAGTATTTT.

This chain joins TRBV30 and TRBJ2-6; D is possibly TRBD2 (6 bases). The germline V gene has CDR1 GTSNPN and CDR2 SVGIG (reference sequence). The CDR3 extends over 16 amino acids. Trimming stripped 1 base from V and 2 bases from J, with 12 bases between. Written as DNA, the CDR3 is TGTGCCTGGAGTGATCCGGGGAGGCCTGGGGCCAACGTCCTGACTTTC. It is translated as CAWSDPGRPGANVLTF. Full variable domain (rest looked up from reference TRBV30 and TRBJ2-6): SQTIHQWPATLVQPVGSPLSLECTVEGTSNPNLYWYRQAAGRGLQLLFYSVGIGQISSEVPQNLSASRPQDRQFILSSKKLLLSDSGFYLCAWSDPGRPGANVLTFGAGSRLTVL.

This chain links TRBV11-2 with TRBJ1-2; D is possibly TRBD1 (5 bases). This CDR3 has 13 amino acids. Germline CDR1 SGHAT, CDR2 FQNNGV. The ends were cut back, 3 bases at V and 1 base at J, with 6 bases in the middle. This CDR3 is CASSFQGNYGYTF. In DNA form, the CDR3 reads TGTGCCAGCAGCTTTCAGGGTAACTATGGCTACACCTTC.

The V call is TRBV6-1, the J call TRBJ2-1; TRBD2 matches 14 bases. Germline lookup yields CDR1 MNHNS and CDR2 SASEGT. This CDR3 is built from 16 residues. Germline trimming cut 4 bases from V and 4 bases from J; bases unmatched to any gene: 3. The CDR3 spells CASSGWTSGGYNEQFF. The CDR3 region has the DNA TGTGCCAGCAGTGGATGGACTAGCGGGGGGTACAATGAGCAGTTCTTC.

The chain uses TRBV10-3 and TRBJ1-4, with TRBD1 as a possible D gene (5 bases). This CDR3 contains 16 residues. V was cut by 0 bases and J by 8 bases, with 16 bases left in between. Germline V gene lookup returns CDR1 ENHRY and CDR2 SYGVKD. The CDR3 DNA reads as TGTGCCATCAGTGAGTCCGGGGGAGCTTGGAACGAAAAACTGTTTTTT. This sequence encodes CAISESGGAWNEKLFF.

The gene calls are TRBV30 and TRBJ1-1; TRBD1 matches 8 bases. The CDR3 is 14 residues long. The germline gives CDR1 GTSNPN, CDR2 SVGIG (reference sequence). The ends lost 2 bases at V and 8 bases at J; junction bases unmatched: 10. The CDR3 spells CAWSRSQGAGEAFF. The CDR3 DNA sequence: TGTGCCTGGAGTCGTAGTCAGGGGGCAGGCGAAGCTTTCTTT.

The genes are TRBV5-6 and TRBJ1-5; no clear D. V lost 6 bases to trimming and J lost 3 bases, with 19 bases between them. The germline gives CDR1 SGHDT, CDR2 YYEEEE. The CDR3 contains 16 residues. The CDR3 loop reads CASTTSGVTNNQPQHF. CDR3 DNA: TGTGCCAGCACTACGTCCGGGGTAACCAACAATCAGCCCCAGCATTTT.

The V gene is TRBV6-6, the J gene TRBJ1-1, with D possibly being TRBD1 (5 bases). From germline, CDR1 is MNHNY and CDR2 SVGAGI (reference sequence). The CDR3 loop spans 14 amino acids. V dropped 6 bases and J dropped 1 base, with 12 bases sitting between them. CDR3: CASSVGQPNTEAFF. The CDR3 nucleotides are TGTGCCAGCAGCGTAGGACAACCGAACACTGAAGCTTTCTTT.

The rearrangement joins TRBV6-5 to TRBJ2-7; 8 bases are a match to TRBD2. The CDR3 is 14 amino acids. J lost 7 bases, V lost 6 bases, and 11 bases had no gene match. CDR1 and CDR2 (germline): MNHEY, SVGAGI. The CDR3 reads CASSRGGTVREQYV. The CDR3 coding sequence is TGTGCCAGCAGCCGGGGGGGGACTGTGCGGGAGCAGTACGTC.

The chain recombines TRBV29-1 with TRBJ2-3; D not resolved. Trimming took off 6 bases at V and 2 bases at J, with 18 bases between the two ends. The length of the CDR3 is 15 residues. Germline V gene lookup returns CDR1 SQVTM and CDR2 ANQGSEA. In nucleotides, the CDR3 is TGCAGCGTGGGCGTCGAGTCTCAGGCCACAGATACGCAGTATTTT. Translated, it gives CSVGVESQATDTQYF.

The chain links TRBV19 to TRBJ2-1; TRBD1 is a possible D gene (6 bases). The V and J ends lost 1 base and 1 base respectively, with 8 bases between them. The germline gives CDR1 LNHDA, CDR2 SQIVND (reference sequence). There are 15 residues in the CDR3. CDR3 nucleotides: TGTGCCAGTAGTATAGCACAGGGATCCTACAATGAGCAGTTCTTC. It specifies CASSIAQGSYNEQFF. Based on the CDR3 plus reference TRBV19 and TRBJ2-1, the full variable domain is DGGITQSPKYLFRKEGQNVTLSCEQNLNHDAMYWYRQDPGQGLRLIYYSQIVNDFQKGDIAEGYSVSREKKESFPLTVTSAQKNPTAFYLCASSIAQGSYNEQFFGPGTRLTVL.

As DNA, the CDR3 is TGTGCTAGTGGGGAAAAGCCGGGACAGCGTTCCAATGAGCAGTTCTTC. The encoded protein is CASGEKPGQRSNEQFF. J is TRBJ2-1 and V is TRBV12-5, with 7 bases lining up with TRBD1. This CDR3 comprises 16 residues. CDR1 is LGHNT, CDR2 FRNRAP, per germline. V shed 6 bases and J 6 bases; nucleotides not matched to a gene: 14.